This passage covers 6 T cell receptor beta chains from one sample sequenced in a study of blood T cell repertoires in COVID-19. The repertoire was sequenced with immunoSEQ multiplex PCR; TCRdb's copy has only in-frame clones and lacks some. This sample has 210,000 or so clones, with less than 85% found just once. The source material was peripheral blood. These receptors came from a woman of 80 years or more with COVID-19, enrolled during active disease.

The chain links TRBV29-1 to TRBJ2-3, with 9 bases aligning to TRBD2. The junction had 0 bases not matched to a gene; V was cut back by 1 base and J by 1 base. This CDR3 comprises 14 residues. Germline V CDR1 and CDR2: SQVTM, ANQGSEA. CDR3 nucleotide sequence: TGCAGCGTTGAAGGGACTAGCGGCACAGATACGCAGTATTTT. The encoded protein is CSVEGTSGTDTQYF.

The rearrangement links TRBV5-1 to TRBJ2-5; 7 nucleotides line up with TRBD2. CDR3 length: 13 amino acids. Per the germline V gene, CDR1 is SGHRS and CDR2 is YFSETQ. Trimming took 2 bases from V and 3 from J; bases not matched to a gene: 1. The CDR3, as DNA: TGCGCCAGCAGCTTAGCGGGAAAAGAGACCCAGTACTTC. Protein: CASSLAGKETQYF. Using reference TRBV5-1 and TRBJ2-5 for the parts outside the CDR3, the full variable domain is KAGVTQTPRYLIKTRGQQVTLSCSPISGHRSVSWYQQTPGQGLQFLFEYFSETQRNKGNFPGRFSGRQFSNSRSEMNVSTLELGDSALYLCASSLAGKETQYFGPGTRLLVL.

The chain carries TRBV28 and TRBJ2-1, with TRBD1 matching 7 bases. From germline, CDR1 is MDHEN and CDR2 SYDVKM. V lost 5 bases to trimming and J lost 7 bases; unmatched junction nucleotides: 8. The CDR3 consists of 14 residues. CDR3 DNA: TGTGCCAGCAGTGTGACAGGGAGTAGGAATGAGCAGTTCTTC. Protein product: CASSVTGSRNEQFF.

Written as DNA, the CDR3 is TGTGCCAGCAGCCCCCTCGGGGATCAGCCCCAGCATTTT. Its translation: CASSPLGDQPQHF. This rearrangement joins TRBV3-1 (or the pseudogene TRBV3-2) to TRBJ1-5, with unresolved D. The germline CDR1 and CDR2 sequences are LGHDT and YNNKEL (reference sequence). The CDR3 sequence is 13 residues long. Between the trimmed V and J ends, which lost 4 bases and 5 bases, there was a span of 9 bases.

The genes are TRBV7-9 and TRBJ2-7; 8 positions agree with TRBD1. V lost 4 bases and J lost 9; bases outside the gene matches: 14. Germline loops: CDR1 SEHNR, CDR2 FQNEAQ (reference sequence). The CDR3 has 15 residues. The chain's CDR3 is CASSSVGTGPFRQYF. DNA of the CDR3: TGTGCCAGCAGCTCGGTTGGGACAGGACCCTTTCGGCAGTACTTC.

The rearrangement links TRBV19 to TRBJ2-5; 10 bases map to TRBD2. This CDR3 region has 15 residues. Germline V CDR1 and CDR2: LNHDA, SQIVND (reference sequence). V was clipped by 7 bases and J by 5 bases; unmatched bases: 10. CDR3 nucleotide sequence: TGTGCCAGTACGGATAGCGGGAGGATGGGTGAGACCCAGTACTTC. It translates to CASTDSGRMGETQYF.